Presented here are 28 T cell receptor beta chains from one specimen sequenced in a study of CD8 T cells in ankylosing spondylitis. Whole-study results and caveats: In ankylosing spondylitis blood, a motif of roughly 8 highly homologous TCR beta variants appeared characteristic.

These receptors lack a known antigen. TCRdb re-called the 5' RACE reads through MiXCR, storing one row per CDR3 protein. The sample yields 200,000 to 250,000 distinct CDR3 sequences, 7.3% seen once. The sequencing sample was made of blood, either unsorted or a sorted T cell fraction (not recorded which). These receptors were obtained from a male donor with ankylosing spondylitis.

The chain uses TRBV20-1 and TRBJ2-1, with TRBD2 identical over 10 bases. Trimming removed 6 bases from V and 4 bases from J; junction bases left unmatched: 3. Germline values: CDR1 DFQATT, CDR2 SNEGSKA (reference sequence). There are 13 residues in the CDR3. The CDR3: CSASGGDYNEQFF. The CDR3 DNA follows: TGCAGTGCAAGCGGGGGGGATTACAATGAGCAGTTCTTC.

This clonotype was observed many times. The chain has TRBV6-5 and TRBJ2-5; D gene uncertain. CDR1 MNHEY and CDR2 SVGAGI come from the germline V gene. V dropped 7 bases and J dropped 4 bases, with 7 bases sitting between them. The CDR3 length is 11 residues. CDR3 coding DNA: TGTGCCAGCACCCTAGGAGAGACCCAGTACTTC. It yields the protein CASTLGETQYF.

The V call is TRBV23-1, the J call TRBJ2-7; D is perhaps TRBD1 (6 bases). Being an ORF, TRBV23-1 has a function that is uncertain. The CDR3 sequence is 15 residues long. V lost 5 bases, J lost 0 bases, and 14 bases lay in between. CDR3 DNA sequence: TGCGCCAGCAGTAGGGGACACTGGTACTCCTACGAGCAGTACTTC. It encodes CASSRGHWYSYEQYF.

The chain has TRBV6-2 or TRBV6-3 and TRBJ2-7; D call uncertain. The germline V and J ends were trimmed by 5 bases and 0 bases, with 11 bases remaining between them. Looked up from germline, CDR1 is MNHEY and CDR2 is SVGEGT. The CDR3 length is 14 residues. CDR3 sequence: CASSQGSISYEQYF. The CDR3 DNA reads TGTGCCAGCAGTCAAGGAAGCATCTCCTACGAGCAGTACTTC.

This clonotype showed up just a few times. The rearrangement uses TRBV4-2 and TRBJ2-7, with D possibly being TRBD1 or TRBD2 (5 bases each). Germline CDR1 reads LGHNA; CDR2 reads YNFKEQ. Trimming cost V 3 bases and J 1 base, with 16 bases left between them. The CDR3 consists of 16 residues. In DNA, the CDR3 is TGTGCCAGCAGCCATGAACGGGACCGACTTTCCTACGAGCAGTACTTC. Encoded protein: CASSHERDRLSYEQYF.

This clonotype was detected many times. This chain connects TRBV12-3 or TRBV12-4 to TRBJ1-5, with unresolved D. V lost 3 bases and J lost 3, with 9 bases in between. This CDR3 is built from 14 residues. CDR3 bases: TGTGCCAGCAGTTTTGAGGCATACAATCAGCCCCAGCATTTT. Protein sequence: CASSFEAYNQPQHF.

V and J are TRBV4-3 and TRBJ2-2; either TRBD1 or TRBD2 may supply D (5 bases each). The germline gives CDR1 LGHNA, CDR2 YSLEER. V lost 0 bases and J lost 7, with 15 bases in between. This CDR3 comprises 16 residues. CDR3 loop: CASSQDSSRAGGELFF. Written as DNA, the CDR3 is TGCGCCAGCAGCCAAGATTCCTCCAGGGCGGGCGGGGAGCTGTTTTTT.

The chain joins TRBV11-2 to TRBJ1-1; 9 bases map to TRBD1. CDR1 and CDR2 (germline): SGHAT, FQNNGV. The CDR3 consists of 16 residues. With 3 bases clipped from V and 6 bases from J, the junction kept 11 bases outside the gene matches. CDR3 bases: TGTGCCAGCAGCTTTGGGAGAGGACAGGGGTTACCTGAAGCTTTCTTT. Translated, it gives CASSFGRGQGLPEAFF.

V usage is TRBV7-9 and J usage is TRBJ1-1, with 10 bases fitting TRBD1. The germline V gene has CDR1 SEHNR and CDR2 FQNEAQ (reference sequence). V dropped 5 bases and J dropped 1; count of bases not matched to a gene: 10. The CDR3 totals 17 residues. CDR3 residues: CASSLRLGTGENTEAFF. CDR3 bases: TGTGCCAGCAGCCTTAGGTTGGGGACAGGGGAGAACACTGAAGCTTTCTTT.

The V call is TRBV19, the J call TRBJ2-2, with 9 bases that match TRBD1. The CDR3 runs to 16 residues. Germline V gene sequence: CDR1 LNHDA, CDR2 SQIVND (reference sequence). The ends lost 7 bases at V and 5 bases at J; junction bases unmatched: 11. CDR3 amino acids: CASTRPGTGLTGELFF. The CDR3 nucleotides are TGTGCCAGTACCAGGCCAGGGACAGGGTTGACCGGGGAGCTGTTTTTT.

This chain joins TRBV7-9 and TRBJ2-7, with 7 bases lining up with TRBD2. V lost 5 bases and J lost 3; bases outside the gene matches: 13. This CDR3 has 16 residues. Per germline, CDR1 SEHNR and CDR2 FQNEAQ (reference sequence). CDR3 DNA: TGTGCCAGCAGCCCCCGGGGCGGGAGCGATCTCTACGAGCAGTACTTC. Amino acids: CASSPRGGSDLYEQYF. Complete variable domain (other parts from reference TRBV7-9 and TRBJ2-7): DTGVSQNPRHKITKRGQNVTFRCDPISEHNRLYWYRQTLGQGPEFLTYFQNEAQLEKSRLLSDRFSAERPKGSFSTLEIQRTEQGDSAMYLCASSPRGGSDLYEQYFGPGTRLTVT.

At least ten counts were recorded for this clonotype. The chain employs TRBV6-5 and TRBJ1-1; no firm D call. The CDR3 is 11 amino acids. CDR1 and CDR2 from the germline V gene are MNHEY and SVGAGI. The V end lost 6 bases, the J end lost 6 bases, and 8 bases lay between the germline ends. The CDR3 is CASSYPPEAFF. In nucleotides, the CDR3 is TGTGCCAGCAGCTACCCGCCTGAAGCTTTCTTT.

This clonotype has a count of ten or more. The chain is built from TRBV18 and TRBJ1-1; D ambiguous. Germline V gene sequence: CDR1 KGHSH, CDR2 LQKENI. The CDR3 has 15 amino acids. Trimming left V 3 bases short and J 0 bases short, with 11 bases between. The CDR3 spells CASSPIGRMNTEAFF. The CDR3, as DNA: TGTGCCAGCTCACCTATCGGACGGATGAACACTGAAGCTTTCTTT.

About this clonotype: Germline and junction disagree at one end, which may indicate a read error. The chain couples TRBV24-1 to TRBJ2-3, with TRBD2 matching over 10 bases. CDR1 is KGHDR, CDR2 SFDVKD, per germline. This CDR3 has 21 residues. CDR3 sequence reads: CATCDLRAGDLAGVVEDTQYF. The CDR3, as DNA: TGTGCCACCTGTGATTTGAGGGCAGGGGATCTAGCGGGGGTAGTAGAAGATACGCAGTATTTT.

This clonotype has at least ten counts. The chain joins TRBV2 to TRBJ2-1, with D tentatively TRBD1 (6 bases). CDR3 size: 16 residues. V gave up 6 bases and J gave up 7 bases, with 22 bases separating them. Germline V CDR1 and CDR2: SNHLY, FYNNEI. In nucleotides, the CDR3 is TGTGCCAGCAGCGAGACCATACAGGGCTCGGTGAATGAGCAGTTCTTC. This encodes CASSETIQGSVNEQFF.

The rearrangement joins TRBV5-6 to TRBJ2-1; D is ambiguous. The CDR3 spans 12 residues. The ends were cut back, 0 bases at V and 12 bases at J, with 10 bases in the middle. Germline loops: CDR1 SGHDT, CDR2 YYEEEE. CDR3 DNA: TGTGCCAGCAGCTTGGTCGGGCTGTGGCAGTTCTTC. It is translated as CASSLVGLWQFF. Full variable domain (rest looked up from reference TRBV5-6 and TRBJ2-1): DAGVTQSPTHLIKTRGQQVTLRCSPKSGHDTVSWYQQALGQGPQFIFQYYEEEERQRGNFPDRFSGHQFPNYSSELNVNALLLGDSALYLCASSLVGLWQFFGPGTRLTVL.

This clonotype was seen many times. The rearrangement uses TRBV6-4 and TRBJ2-3, with no clear D. Per germline, CDR1 MRHNA and CDR2 SNTAGT. Trimming cost V 0 bases and J 0 bases, with 7 bases left between them. CDR3 size: 15 residues. In DNA, the CDR3 is TGTGCCAGCAGTGACTCCTCCGATAGCACAGATACGCAGTATTTT. It encodes CASSDSSDSTDTQYF.

At least ten counts were recorded for this clonotype. The chain links TRBV12-3 or TRBV12-4 to TRBJ1-1; no clear D. The V gene lost 1 base and the J gene lost 5 bases, with 8 bases spanning the gap. The CDR3 sequence is 13 residues long. This CDR3 reads CASSLGKVTEAFF. CDR3 DNA sequence: TGTGCCAGCAGTTTAGGTAAAGTTACTGAAGCTTTCTTT.

The genes are TRBV6-2 or TRBV6-3 and TRBJ1-1, with D unclear. Trimming took 6 bases from V and 6 from J, leaving 8 bases between them. The CDR3 extends over 11 amino acids. Germline CDR1 is MNHEY and CDR2 is SVGEGT. The CDR3 DNA follows: TGTGCCAGCAGCAATTGGCCTGAAGCTTTCTTT. Amino acids: CASSNWPEAFF.

A few counts support this clonotype. This sequence joins TRBV20-1 and TRBJ2-7; D may match TRBD1 or TRBD2 (6 bases each). CDR1 is DFQATT and CDR2 is SNEGSKA in the germline V gene (reference sequence). The CDR3 loop spans 16 amino acids. Trimming removed 3 bases at V and 0 bases at J, with 18 bases between. The CDR3, as DNA: TGCAGTGCTAGGGGACCTAAGGGGGGCCTCTCCTACGAGCAGTACTTC. Amino acid sequence: CSARGPKGGLSYEQYF.

Note on this clonotype: A read error may explain this, as a much larger clone is one base away. The chain is built from TRBV11-2 and TRBJ2-2; 9 nucleotides align to TRBD1. Germline V gene sequence: CDR1 SGHAT, CDR2 FQNNGV. The CDR3 sequence is 15 residues long. CDR3 sequence: CASSHDRGYTGELSF. The CDR3 coding sequence is TGTGCCAGCAGCCATGACAGGGGGTACACCGGGGAGCTGTCTTTT.

The chain employs TRBV6-5 and TRBJ2-7; D might be TRBD1 or TRBD2, each matching 6 bases. CDR3 size: 16 residues. Germline V gene data show CDR1 as MNHEY and CDR2 as SVGAGI. V was pared by 0 bases and J by 4 bases, with 16 bases between. The CDR3 spells CASSYSTTGARYEQYF. CDR3 coding DNA: TGTGCCAGCAGTTACTCGACGACGGGGGCTAGGTACGAGCAGTACTTC.

Only a few counts were recorded for this clonotype. The gene calls are TRBV20-1 and TRBJ2-6; 9 positions agree with TRBD2. Unmatched junction bases numbered 2, after V lost 2 bases and J lost 0 bases. Germline V gene data show CDR1 as DFQATT and CDR2 as SNEGSKA (reference sequence). This CDR3 contains 16 residues. The DNA for the CDR3 is TGCAGTGCTAGACTAGCGGGATCCTCTGGGGCCAACGTCCTGACTTTC. Amino acid sequence: CSARLAGSSGANVLTF.

At least ten counts were recorded for this clonotype. V and J are TRBV7-9 and TRBJ2-5, with D maybe TRBD1 (6 bases). Trimming took 1 base from V and 6 from J, leaving 12 bases between them. In germline, CDR1 is SEHNR, CDR2 FQNEAQ (reference sequence). CDR3 size: 14 residues. Written as DNA, the CDR3 is TGTGCCAGCAGCTTAGGTGTCAGGGGCCAGACCCAGTACTTC. Translation: CASSLGVRGQTQYF.

This chain joins TRBV10-2 and TRBJ2-7; D gene uncertain. The germline gives CDR1 WSHSY, CDR2 SAAADI. Trimming cost V 4 bases and J 2 bases, with 18 bases left between them. The CDR3 is made up of 16 amino acids. DNA for the CDR3: TGCGCCAGCAGTGGGATGACCTTGGCGCAAGCCTACGAGCAGTACTTC. Translation: CASSGMTLAQAYEQYF.

This clonotype occurred many times. The chain links TRBV29-1 to TRBJ1-2; D might be TRBD1 (5 bases). The CDR3 spans 14 residues. Germline V gives CDR1 SQVTM, CDR2 ANQGSEA. V gave up 6 bases and J gave up 0 bases, with 14 bases separating them. The CDR3 spells CSVLRDLANYGYTF. Written as DNA, the CDR3 is TGCAGCGTGCTCCGGGACCTAGCTAACTATGGCTACACCTTC.

In this sample, this clonotype turned up many times. The chain is built from TRBV29-1 and TRBJ2-7, with a weak D call TRBD1 (6 bases). The V gene's germline CDR1 is SQVTM and CDR2 ANQGSEA. Trimming stripped 4 bases from V and 4 bases from J, with 14 bases between. This CDR3 comprises 13 residues. Written as DNA, the CDR3 is TGCAGCGTTGGGGCAGGGGACCTATACGAGCAGTACTTC. It translates to CSVGAGDLYEQYF.

The chain uses TRBV7-9 and TRBJ2-7, with a tentative D call TRBD2 (6 bases). V was pared by 8 bases and J by 2 bases, with 16 bases between. The CDR3 has 14 amino acids. Germline V CDR1 and CDR2: SEHNR, FQNEAQ (reference sequence). CDR3 region: CASSAGLVAYEQYF. In nucleotides, the CDR3 is TGTGCCAGCTCGGCGGGGTTGGTCGCCTACGAGCAGTACTTC.